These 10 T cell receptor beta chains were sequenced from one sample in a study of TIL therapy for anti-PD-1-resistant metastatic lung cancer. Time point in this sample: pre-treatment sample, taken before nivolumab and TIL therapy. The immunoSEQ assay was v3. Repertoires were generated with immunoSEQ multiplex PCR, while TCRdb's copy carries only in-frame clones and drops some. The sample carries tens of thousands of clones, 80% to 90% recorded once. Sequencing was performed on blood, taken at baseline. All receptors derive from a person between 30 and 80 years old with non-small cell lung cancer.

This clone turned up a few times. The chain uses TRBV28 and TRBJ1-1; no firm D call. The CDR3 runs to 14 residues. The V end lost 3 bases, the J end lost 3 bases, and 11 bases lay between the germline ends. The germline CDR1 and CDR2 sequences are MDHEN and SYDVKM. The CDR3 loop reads CASSLDGWDTEAFF. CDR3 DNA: TGTGCCAGCAGTTTGGACGGGTGGGACACTGAAGCTTTCTTT.

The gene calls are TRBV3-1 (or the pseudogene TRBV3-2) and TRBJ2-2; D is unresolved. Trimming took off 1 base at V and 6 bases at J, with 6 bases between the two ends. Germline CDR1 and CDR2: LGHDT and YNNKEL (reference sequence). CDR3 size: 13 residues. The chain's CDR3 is CASSQVRAGELFF. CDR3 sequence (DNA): TGTGCCAGCAGCCAAGTTCGCGCCGGGGAGCTGTTTTTT.

The CDR3 nucleotides read TGTGCCAGCAGACAGGACAACGCCTACGAGCAGTACTTC. Its protein product is CASRQDNAYEQYF. V is TRBV6-6 and J is TRBJ2-7, with TRBD1 as a possible D gene (5 bases). Germline CDR1 reads MNHNY; CDR2 reads SVGAGI (reference sequence). V lost 6 bases and J lost 2, with 11 bases in between. The CDR3 extends over 13 amino acids.

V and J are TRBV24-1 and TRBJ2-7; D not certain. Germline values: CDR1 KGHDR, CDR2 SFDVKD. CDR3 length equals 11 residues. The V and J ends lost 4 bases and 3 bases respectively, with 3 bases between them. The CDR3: CATSELYEQYF. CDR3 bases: TGTGCCACCAGTGAACTCTACGAGCAGTACTTC.

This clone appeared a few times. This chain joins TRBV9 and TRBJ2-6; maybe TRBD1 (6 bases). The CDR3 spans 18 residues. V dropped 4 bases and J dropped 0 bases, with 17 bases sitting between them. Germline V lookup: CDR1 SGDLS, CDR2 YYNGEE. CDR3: CASSYRDSASSGANVLTF. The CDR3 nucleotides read TGTGCCAGCAGCTACAGGGATTCGGCATCCTCTGGGGCCAACGTCCTGACTTTC.

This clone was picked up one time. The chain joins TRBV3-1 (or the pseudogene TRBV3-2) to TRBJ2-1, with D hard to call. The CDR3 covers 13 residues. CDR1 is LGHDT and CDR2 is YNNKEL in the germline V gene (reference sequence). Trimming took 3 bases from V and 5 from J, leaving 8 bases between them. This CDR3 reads CASSQTSNNEQFF. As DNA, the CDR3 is TGTGCCAGCAGCCAGACTTCAAACAATGAGCAGTTCTTC.

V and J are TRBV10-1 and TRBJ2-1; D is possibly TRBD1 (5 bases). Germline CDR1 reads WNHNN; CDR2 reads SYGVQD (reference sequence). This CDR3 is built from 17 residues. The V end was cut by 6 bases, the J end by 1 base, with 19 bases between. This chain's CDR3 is CASRGSLRQGSYNEQFF. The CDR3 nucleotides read TGCGCCAGCAGGGGATCTTTACGTCAGGGATCCTACAATGAGCAGTTCTTC.

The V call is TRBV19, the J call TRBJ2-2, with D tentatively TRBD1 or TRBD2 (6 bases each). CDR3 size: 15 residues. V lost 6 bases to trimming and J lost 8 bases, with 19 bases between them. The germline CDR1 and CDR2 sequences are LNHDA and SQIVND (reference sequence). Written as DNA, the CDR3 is TGTGCCAGTAGGACACTAGGGGGGTTCGCTGGGGAGCTGTTTTTT. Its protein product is CASRTLGGFAGELFF.

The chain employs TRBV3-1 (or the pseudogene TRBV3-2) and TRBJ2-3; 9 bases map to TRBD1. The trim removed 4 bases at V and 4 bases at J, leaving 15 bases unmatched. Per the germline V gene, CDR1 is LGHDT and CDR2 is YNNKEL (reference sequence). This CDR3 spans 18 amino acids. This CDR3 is CASSLSRNRGHFADTQYF. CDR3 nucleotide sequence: TGTGCCAGCAGCCTAAGTCGGAACAGGGGGCATTTCGCAGATACGCAGTATTTT.

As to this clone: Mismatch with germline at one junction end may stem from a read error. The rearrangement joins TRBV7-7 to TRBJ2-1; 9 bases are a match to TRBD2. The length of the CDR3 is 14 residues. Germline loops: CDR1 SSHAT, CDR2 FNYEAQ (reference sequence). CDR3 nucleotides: TGTGCTAGCAGCTTCTCTAGCGGGAATTCGGAGCAGTTCTTC. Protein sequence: CASSFSSGNSEQFF.